Listed below are T cell receptor beta chains from one sample, sequenced in a study of blood T cells in healthy people across ages. TCRdb redid the calling of the 5' RACE reads with MiXCR, one entry per CDR3 protein. The sample consists of under 1 million distinct CDR3 sequences, around two fifths of them appearing once. The sequencing input was blood. Source of these receptors: a man in his fifties or sixties in good health. CDR3s include the opening cysteine and the closing phenylalanine or tryptophan. Each record gives: CDR3 DNA, CDR3 protein, clone size, V gene, J gene, D gene. The D gene is left open where the match is weak. Clone size appears in some rows only: once, few, many, or a class for an expanded clone.

cdr3_nt: TGTGCCTGCTGGCGCCCCGGTACCCTGACAGGGGAGCTGTTTTTT
cdr3_aa: CACWRPGTLTGELFF
clone_size: once
v_call: TRBV6-2/TRBV6-3
j_call: TRBJ2-2
d_call: .

cdr3_nt: TGTGCCAGCAGTTTAATGGGACCTAGCACAGATACGCAGTATTTT
cdr3_aa: CASSLMGPSTDTQYF
clone_size: few
v_call: TRBV12-3/TRBV12-4
j_call: TRBJ2-3
d_call: .

cdr3_nt: TGTGCCAGCAGGACCGGGTCTAGCGTAAGAGAGACCCAGTACTTC
cdr3_aa: CASRTGSSVRETQYF
clone_size: .
v_call: TRBV6-5
j_call: TRBJ2-5
d_call: .

cdr3_nt: TGTGCCAGCAGCCCCGGGGAAGGCGGCACAGATACGCAGTATTTT
cdr3_aa: CASSPGEGGTDTQYF
clone_size: .
v_call: TRBV7-2
j_call: TRBJ2-3
d_call: .

cdr3_nt: TGTGCCAGCAGTCGGGACAGATCCGGTGGCTATGGCTACACCTTC
cdr3_aa: CASSRDRSGGYGYTF
clone_size: once
v_call: TRBV27
j_call: TRBJ1-2
d_call: TRBD1

cdr3_nt: TGTGCCACCAGTGGCCCTCCGTGGAACTATGGCTACACCTTC
cdr3_aa: CATSGPPWNYGYTF
clone_size: .
v_call: TRBV24-1
j_call: TRBJ1-2
d_call: .

cdr3_nt: TGTGCCAGCAGCTTAGGGGACAGGGCTTCCTACGAGCAGTACTTC
cdr3_aa: CASSLGDRASYEQYF
clone_size: .
v_call: TRBV7-2
j_call: TRBJ2-7
d_call: TRBD1

cdr3_nt: TGTGCCAGCAGTTACTTCGGTAGCGGGGGCGGAAATGAGCAGTTCTTC
cdr3_aa: CASSYFGSGGGNEQFF
clone_size: .
v_call: TRBV6-5
j_call: TRBJ2-1
d_call: TRBD2

cdr3_nt: TGTGCCAGCAGCTTCCGGGCGGGGGTATTCACAGATACGCAGTATTTT
cdr3_aa: CASSFRAGVFTDTQYF
clone_size: few
v_call: TRBV7-2
j_call: TRBJ2-3
d_call: TRBD2

cdr3_nt: TGTGCCAGCAGAGATGGACTAGCGGGGAAAAACATTCAGTACTTC
cdr3_aa: CASRDGLAGKNIQYF
clone_size: few
v_call: TRBV3-1
j_call: TRBJ2-4
d_call: TRBD2

cdr3_nt: TGCGCCAGCAGCCAAGGGACTTTGTCTTACGAGCAGTACTTC
cdr3_aa: CASSQGTLSYEQYF
clone_size: many
v_call: TRBV5-1
j_call: TRBJ2-7
d_call: .

cdr3_nt: TGTGCCAGCAGCCAAGGTCGTCTAGCGGGGGTTACGGGCACAGATACGCAGTATTTT
cdr3_aa: CASSQGRLAGVTGTDTQYF
clone_size: once
v_call: TRBV3-1
j_call: TRBJ2-3
d_call: TRBD2

cdr3_nt: TGTGCCAGCAGCCAAGGGGCAGGCACCTTTGAGTACTTC
cdr3_aa: CASSQGAGTFEYF
clone_size: .
v_call: TRBV14
j_call: TRBJ2-5
d_call: .

cdr3_nt: TGTGCCAGCAGCTTAGCATCGAGGGGGGTGGATCGGGACACTGAAGCTTTCTTT
cdr3_aa: CASSLASRGVDRDTEAFF
clone_size: .
v_call: TRBV7-6
j_call: TRBJ1-1
d_call: .

cdr3_nt: TGTGCCAGCAGCAATCGGGGGGGCGTCACAGATACGCAGTATTTT
cdr3_aa: CASSNRGGVTDTQYF
clone_size: .
v_call: TRBV27
j_call: TRBJ2-3
d_call: TRBD2

cdr3_nt: TGTGCCAGCAGCTTATCGAGCGGGGGGCCTTCCTACGAGCAGTACTTC
cdr3_aa: CASSLSSGGPSYEQYF
clone_size: .
v_call: TRBV13
j_call: TRBJ2-7
d_call: TRBD2

cdr3_nt: TGTGCCAGCGCTCCTAGCACAGATACGCAGTATTTT
cdr3_aa: CASAPSTDTQYF
clone_size: few
v_call: TRBV6-1
j_call: TRBJ2-3
d_call: .

cdr3_nt: TGTGCCAGCAGCCAAGGAGGCAAGCGGGCTAGCGGGTCCTCCTACGAGCAGTACTTC
cdr3_aa: CASSQGGKRASGSSYEQYF
clone_size: .
v_call: TRBV3-1
j_call: TRBJ2-7
d_call: TRBD2

cdr3_nt: TGCGCCAGCAGCCAAGATTTCCTTCGGGATACGCAGTATTTT
cdr3_aa: CASSQDFLRDTQYF
clone_size: .
v_call: TRBV4-1
j_call: TRBJ2-3
d_call: .

cdr3_nt: TGTGCCAGCAGCCAAGATCAGTTCGGTGAGCAGTACTTC
cdr3_aa: CASSQDQFGEQYF
clone_size: .
v_call: TRBV14
j_call: TRBJ2-7
d_call: .

cdr3_nt: TGTGCCAGCACCAGCCAGGGGTCGAATTCACCCCTCCACTTT
cdr3_aa: CASTSQGSNSPLHF
clone_size: .
v_call: TRBV11-2
j_call: TRBJ1-6
d_call: .

cdr3_nt: TGTGCCACCAGTGAAGACGGACAGGGAGGGTTCTTC
cdr3_aa: CATSEDGQGGFF
clone_size: .
v_call: TRBV24-1
j_call: TRBJ2-1
d_call: TRBD1

cdr3_nt: TGCGCCAGCAGCCAAGATCGGCAGGGGCTCGGCTATGTCTACACCTTC
cdr3_aa: CASSQDRQGLGYVYTF
clone_size: .
v_call: TRBV4-3
j_call: TRBJ1-2
d_call: .

cdr3_nt: TGCGCCAGCAGCCAGGCTAGGGGGGGCACCGGGGAGCTGTTTTTT
cdr3_aa: CASSQARGGTGELFF
clone_size: .
v_call: TRBV4-3
j_call: TRBJ2-2
d_call: .

cdr3_nt: TGCGCCAGCAGCCCCCGACCGGGACAGAACTACGAGCAGTACTTC
cdr3_aa: CASSPRPGQNYEQYF
clone_size: few
v_call: TRBV5-1
j_call: TRBJ2-7
d_call: TRBD1